This TCR beta chain derives from a study of beta chain features in type 1 diabetes. There are a few counts of this clone. What it binds is not known. The CDR3 covers 16 residues. Germline-derived CDR1 and CDR2 are MDHEN and SYDVKM. The V and J ends lost 5 bases and 6 bases, in that order; junction bases with no gene match: 11. Sequencing targeted expressed TCRB transcripts, as all isolated RNA had been reverse transcribed. Clones were read by immunoSEQ multiplex PCR, and TCRdb kept only the in-frame ones, dropping some. The table has 310,000 or so clones, 9.3% seen once. Study findings and constraints: Patients with Type 1 diabetes showed moderately but significantly shorter TCRB CDR3s in all four CD4+ subsets.

CD45RO/CCR7/CD25/CD127/CD95/CD27 separated CD4+ naive, central memory, regulatory and stem cell-like memory cells by sorting. This chain connects TRBV28 to TRBJ2-3; 10 positions match TRBD1. The source is a man aged 25 to 40 with type 1 diabetes. The sequenced sample consisted of central memory CD4+ T cells from blood. The CDR3 spells CASSVAGTGDRDTQYF. Written as DNA, the CDR3 is TGTGCCAGCAGTGTAGCCGGGACAGGGGATCGGGATACGCAGTATTTT.